The T cell receptor beta chain under discussion was sequenced for a study of T-cell reconstitution after alpha-beta-depleted transplantation in children (dated by TCRdb to the mid-2010s). For context, the study as a whole: Using TCR repertoire profiling, the study followed T-cell immune reconstitution in a quantitative way in children after TCRalphabeta/CD19-depleted allogeneic hematopoietic cell transplantation.

This clonotype was picked up many times. What this receptor recognizes is not known. No clone much larger than this one lies a single base away; base qualities are absent. The library was generated by PCR. The sample was run on an Illumina HiSeq 2500. TCR library preparation used molecular barcoding, with unique molecular identifiers applied to normalize quantification of the TCRbeta repertoire. The public reads were run again by TCRdb, first through fastp at Q25 and then through MiXCR, and only productive beta chains were kept. Each CDR3 protein appears once, grouped with its most common genes and DNA. Within this sample are approximately 91,000 distinct CDR3 sequences, with roughly 8.3% of them counted one time only. Roughly 7% of the sample belongs to the ten largest clones. Taken from cysteine to phenylalanine, the CDR3 has 13 residues. Of the read, only the CDR3 DNA is kept; its 39 bases are in frame from base 1. CDR1 DFQATT and CDR2 SNEGSKA were looked up in the germline V gene (reference sequence). Ends trimmed: V by 7 bases, J by 2 bases; bases unmatched to a gene: 8.

Recombination joined TRBV20-1 with TRBJ2-7; TRBD1 matches 7 bases in the middle. The receptor's source is a human donor who donated a stem cell graft to a child with congenital amegakaryocytic thrombocytopenia. Here the sequenced sample was PBMCs from the stem cell graft donor, taken from the stem cell graft. The DNA is as follows: TGCAGTGGTGCAGGACAGGCCGCCTACGAGCAGTACTTC. Protein translation: CSGAGQAAYEQYF.